The 22 T cell receptor beta chains below all came from one sample that was sequenced in a study of cytomegalovirus exposure and HLA in healthy donors. The assay was immunoSEQ multiplex PCR, and TCRdb's table has in-frame clones only and misses some. The sample shows a few hundred thousand clones, about 86% of them seen only once. The sample taken for sequencing was PBMCs. The receptors were sampled from a woman younger than 35 in good health and CMV-seronegative.

The J gene is TRBJ1-5, the V gene TRBV7-2; tentative D call: TRBD1 (5 bases). V lost 1 base and J 5 bases, leaving 9 bases between the germline ends. Germline values: CDR1 SGHTA, CDR2 FQGNSA. The CDR3 extends over 14 amino acids. The CDR3 region has the DNA TGTGCCAGCAGCTTAGTTGACAGCGATCAGCCCCAGCATTTT. Protein: CASSLVDSDQPQHF.

The chain carries TRBV28 and TRBJ2-7; 7 positions agree with TRBD2. The CDR3 spans 16 residues. Trimming removed 7 bases from V and 0 bases from J; junction bases left unmatched: 12. Germline-derived CDR1 and CDR2 are MDHEN and SYDVKM. The CDR3 region has the DNA TGTGCCAGCACCCCGGGGGGAGGGGCCAGCTCCTACGAGCAGTACTTC. It translates to CASTPGGGASSYEQYF.

The V and J genes are TRBV5-1 and TRBJ1-2; D perhaps matches TRBD1 (6 bases). The germline CDR1 and CDR2 sequences are SGHRS and YFSETQ. Deletions cut 6 bases from V and 4 bases from J, with 13 bases between. The CDR3 totals 13 residues. CDR3 sequence reads: CASMDSRVYGYTF. CDR3 sequence (DNA): TGCGCCAGCATGGACAGCCGCGTCTATGGCTACACCTTC.

This chain connects TRBV16 to TRBJ1-2; D not certain. Germline assignment: CDR1 KGHSY and CDR2 FQNENV. The CDR3 extends over 14 amino acids. V dropped 1 base and J dropped 2 bases, with 8 bases sitting between them. Here the CDR3 reads CASSQWPGNYGYTF. The CDR3 nucleotides are TGTGCCAGCAGCCAATGGCCTGGCAACTATGGCTACACCTTC.

The V call is TRBV7-8, the J call TRBJ2-3; 8 bases map to TRBD1. Trimming took 4 bases from V and 2 from J; bases not matched to a gene: 11. Germline-derived CDR1 and CDR2 are SGHVS and FQNEAQ. This CDR3 is built from 17 residues. The CDR3 nucleotides read TGTGCCAGCAGCTCCACCAGGACAGGGCAACTCACAGATACGCAGTATTTT. Its protein product is CASSSTRTGQLTDTQYF.

This clone has only a few counts. The rearrangement uses TRBV7-9 and TRBJ1-3, with D unclear. The germline gives CDR1 SEHNR, CDR2 FQNEAQ (reference sequence). The CDR3 has 13 residues. V lost 7 bases, J lost 3 bases, and 10 bases lay in between. This CDR3 is CASTTGVGNTIYF. The DNA for the CDR3 is TGTGCCAGCACCACCGGGGTTGGAAACACCATATATTTT. The full variable domain, rest sourced from reference TRBV7-9 and TRBJ1-3, is DTGVSQNPRHKITKRGQNVTFRCDPISEHNRLYWYRQTLGQGPEFLTYFQNEAQLEKSRLLSDRFSAERPKGSFSTLEIQRTEQGDSAMYLCASTTGVGNTIYFGEGSWLTVV.

This chain uses TRBV4-1 with TRBJ1-4, with 8 bases identical to TRBD1. CDR3 size: 15 residues. From germline, CDR1 is MGHRA and CDR2 YSYEKL. Trimming cost V 4 bases and J 3 bases; bases outside gene matches: 4. This CDR3 is CASSRTGSANEKLFF. Written as DNA, the CDR3 is TGCGCCAGCAGCCGGACAGGGTCAGCTAATGAAAAACTGTTTTTT.

The chain combines TRBV27 with TRBJ2-7; 9 positions agree with TRBD1. V was clipped by 10 bases and J by 3 bases; unmatched bases: 7. Germline V CDR1 and CDR2: MNHEY, SMNVEV (reference sequence). The CDR3 extends over 13 amino acids. The chain's CDR3 is CAKRADRGYEQYF. The CDR3 DNA reads TGTGCCAAACGGGCGGACAGGGGCTACGAGCAGTACTTC.

This clone was seen more than once but under ten times. This chain uses TRBV7-2 with TRBJ1-1, with D possibly TRBD1 on 5 matching bases. From germline, CDR1 is SGHTA and CDR2 FQGNSA. Trimming pared 7 bases from V and 5 bases from J, leaving 11 bases between. The CDR3 is 12 amino acids. The CDR3 protein is CASTPQGTEAFF. CDR3 DNA sequence: TGTGCCAGCACCCCTCAGGGAACTGAAGCTTTCTTT.

The rearrangement links TRBV2 to TRBJ2-5; 7 positions agree with TRBD1. The CDR3 extends over 13 amino acids. Germline values: CDR1 SNHLY, CDR2 FYNNEI. V lost 7 bases to trimming and J lost 5 bases; unmatched junction nucleotides: 7. In DNA form, the CDR3 reads TGTGCCAGCATCCCGACAGGGTTGGAGACCCAGTACTTC. As protein: CASIPTGLETQYF.

This chain joins TRBV7-2 and TRBJ2-7; 7 positions match TRBD2. The CDR3 contains 13 residues. Per the germline V gene, CDR1 is SGHTA and CDR2 is FQGNSA. Losses at the gene ends were 5 bases for V and 3 bases for J; bases not matched to a gene: 4. CDR3 sequence: CASSRGRLYEQYF. The DNA of the CDR3 is TGTGCCAGCAGCCGCGGGAGACTCTACGAGCAGTACTTC.

The chain recombines TRBV27 with TRBJ2-7; 12 positions agree with TRBD2. Germline values: CDR1 MNHEY, CDR2 SMNVEV (reference sequence). V dropped 2 bases and J dropped 2; count of bases not matched to a gene: 7. The CDR3 runs to 17 residues. The CDR3 coding sequence is TGTGCCAGCAGTTTAGGGCTAGCGGGGGGGCAGACCTACGAGCAGTACTTC. It yields the protein CASSLGLAGGQTYEQYF.

V is TRBV11-1 and J is TRBJ1-1; a weak D match, TRBD1 (5 bases). The V and J ends lost 1 base and 5 bases respectively, with 8 bases between them. Germline assignment: CDR1 SGHAT and CDR2 FQDESV (reference sequence). This CDR3 comprises 13 residues. The CDR3 DNA sequence: TGTGCCAGCAGCTTAGAGCGGGGGACTGAAGCTTTCTTT. This translates into CASSLERGTEAFF.

The chain joins TRBV6-1 to TRBJ1-1, with a weak D call TRBD1 (6 bases). The CDR3 sequence is 13 residues long. Trimming cost V 6 bases and J 1 base, with 9 bases left between them. Germline CDR1 MNHNS, CDR2 SASEGT. CDR3 in amino acids: CASRPGQNTEAFF. CDR3 coding DNA: TGTGCCAGCAGACCGGGACAGAACACTGAAGCTTTCTTT.

The chain recombines TRBV5-3 with TRBJ1-5, with D perhaps matching TRBD1 (5 bases). TRBV5-3 belongs to the ORF category, with a function that is uncertain. This CDR3 is 15 amino acids long. Trimming left V 3 bases short and J 4 bases short, with 14 bases between. As DNA, the CDR3 is TGTGCCAGAAGCTCGGACCGGGACTATAATCAGCCCCAGCATTTT. Its protein is CARSSDRDYNQPQHF.

The V and J genes are TRBV4-3 and TRBJ2-2; no definite D call. Germline values: CDR1 LGHNA, CDR2 YSLEER. CDR3 length: 14 residues. Trimming left V 1 base short and J 4 bases short, with 7 bases between. The CDR3, as DNA: TGCGCCAGCAGCCAAGGAACGGGCACCGGGGAGCTGTTTTTT. As protein: CASSQGTGTGELFF.

The chain employs TRBV7-9 and TRBJ2-7; D not certain. V lost 11 bases and J lost 4, with 9 bases in between. The CDR3 contains 10 residues. Looked up from germline, CDR1 is SEHNR and CDR2 is FQNEAQ (reference sequence). DNA of the CDR3: TGTGCCGTCTCCGGGTACGAGCAGTACTTC. Amino acid sequence: CAVSGYEQYF.

The CDR3 loop reads CASSYNTGIGEQYF. CDR3 nucleotides: TGTGCCAGCAGCTATAACACAGGGATCGGGGAGCAGTACTTC. V usage is TRBV6-1 and J usage is TRBJ2-7, with D perhaps TRBD1 (6 bases). The CDR3 length is 14 residues. Trimming took off 6 bases at V and 7 bases at J, with 19 bases between the two ends. From germline, CDR1 is MNHNS and CDR2 SASEGT.

The V call is TRBV27, the J call TRBJ2-7; 7 positions agree with TRBD1. Germline assignment: CDR1 MNHEY and CDR2 SMNVEV (reference sequence). CDR3 size: 15 residues. V shed 5 bases, J shed 1 base, and the junction held 8 bases outside the gene matches. The CDR3 DNA reads as TGTGCCAGCAGTACCGGGGACAGTGGGTCCTACGAGCAGTACTTC. Its protein product is CASSTGDSGSYEQYF.

The V call is TRBV5-6, the J call TRBJ2-5, with D tentatively TRBD1 (6 bases). V was cut by 3 bases and J by 2 bases, with 11 bases left in between. Looked up from germline, CDR1 is SGHDT and CDR2 is YYEEEE. There are 14 residues in the CDR3. Written as DNA, the CDR3 is TGTGCCAGCAGCTCAAACAGGGTTCAAGAGACCCAGTACTTC. The encoded protein is CASSSNRVQETQYF.

The chain combines TRBV30 with TRBJ1-1, with 9 bases that match TRBD1. V lost 4 bases, J lost 0 bases, and 6 bases stayed unmatched. Germline V CDR1 and CDR2: GTSNPN, SVGIG (reference sequence). CDR3 length equals 15 residues. The CDR3 DNA sequence: TGTGCCTGGACCGTAACAGGGGGCATGAACACTGAAGCTTTCTTT. It specifies CAWTVTGGMNTEAFF.

The rearrangement links TRBV5-8 to TRBJ2-1; D unclear. The CDR3 is made up of 14 amino acids. V lost 0 bases, J lost 4 bases, and 8 bases lay in between. Germline V gene sequence: CDR1 SGHTS, CDR2 YDEGEE. CDR3 residues: CASSLDGRYNEQFF. CDR3 nucleotides: TGTGCCAGCAGCTTGGATGGCAGATACAATGAGCAGTTCTTC.